This T cell receptor beta chain originates from a study of T cells after yellow fever vaccination (dated by TCRdb to between 2018 and 2020). Background for the entire study: The SMART-Seq v4 Ultra Low Input RNA kit was used to prepare libraries from fractions with low cell numbers. Bulk PBMC replicates and cell subsets were isolated from blood drawn at multiple timepoints before and after both primary and secondary immunization. The cohort comprised two healthy male donors, one aged 18 to 30 and one aged 30 to 40 years. Bulk TCR alpha and beta repertoires were sequenced longitudinally to track T-cell clones before and after primary and booster YFV17D yellow fever vaccination. Here is what the overall study found, with its caveats: A small share of clonotypes was detected in both CD4 and CD8 compartments, with the overlap likely arising from convergent recombination. Because abundant contaminating clonotypes from the bulk population could be contained in FACS-sorted repertoires, computational filtering was required. After the booster, most of the clones that had expanded following primary vaccination were detected again (approximately 96% of CD4 and around 87% of CD8), which suggests that memory was broadly maintained. The secondary T-cell response was weaker than the primary response but faster, peaking on day 5 instead of day 15. Because only a couple of donors were included in the study, the extent to which the findings can be generalized is limited.

At the junction V is shortened by 1 base and J by 5 bases, with 12 bases in between. From cysteine to phenylalanine, the CDR3 is 14 amino acids long. Only CDR3 DNA is held: 42 bases, read in frame from base 1. Per the germline V gene, SGHVS is the CDR1 and FQNEAQ is the CDR2. Read against the paper, the sample's treatment or condition label means: live attenuated yellow fever vaccine strain. PBMCs were isolated from peripheral blood using a standard Ficoll-Paque protocol. CD4 and CD8 T-cell fractions were isolated with Dynabeads CD4 and CD8 positive selection kits. TriZol was used to extract RNA from bulk PBMCs, CD4 and CD8 fractions, and dextramer-positive and dextramer-negative fractions. The data were produced on an Illumina NovaSeq 6000. TCR cDNA was synthesized by 5'RACE template switching, which introduced a universal primer site and unique molecular identifiers. Priming for cDNA synthesis came from both the TCR alpha and TCR beta constant segments. Library amplification used two PCR steps, and the second PCR step added sample barcodes and sequencing adapters. Libraries were sequenced on Illumina HiSeq 2500 (2x100 bp) or NovaSeq (2x150 bp). Per the source publication's procedure: Demultiplexing of reads and collapsing into UMI consensus sequences were performed with MIGEC, and V(D)J alignment was carried out with MiXCR. Vaccine-responding clonotypes were identified with edgeR using replicate PBMC samples, with FDR below 0.01 and a log2 fold change above 5 up to day 15 being required. Each bulk clonotype was labeled CD4 or CD8 based on which sequenced repertoire, CD4 or CD8, contained the clonotype at higher abundance. TCRdb cleaned the public reads at Q25 with fastp, built clones with MiXCR and kept in-frame beta chains. Each CDR3 protein appears once, grouped with its most common genes and DNA. The V and J calls here are based on TCRdb, not the publication. The sample table contains 150,000 to 200,000 distinct CDR3 sequences; only one count was recorded for approximately 10% of them. Around 34% of the sample is taken by the ten largest.

This clonotype was seen only a few times. Its antigen is not yet known. No much larger clone exists at a distance of one base, and base qualities are not known. This TCR was recovered from a man younger than 35 who received the YFV17D yellow fever vaccine. The chain is assembled from TRBV7-8 and TRBJ2-7; the D gene lacks a confident call. The sequenced sample was CD8+ T cells sorted from PBMCs, obtained 15 days after the yellow fever booster vaccination. CDR3 region: CASSLDVPTHEQYF. In nucleotide form, the sequence is TGTGCCAGCAGCTTAGACGTTCCAACCCACGAGCAGTACTTC. The entire variable domain, with the stretches around the CDR3 drawn from the reference TRBV7-8 and TRBJ2-7 proteins, is GAGVSQSPRYKVAKRGQDVALRCDPISGHVSLFWYQQALGQGPEFLTYFQNEAQLDKSGLPSDRFFAERPEGSVSTLKIQRTQQEDSAVYLCASSLDVPTHEQYFGPGTRLTVT.